This TCR beta chain is drawn from a study of tumor-infiltrating lymphocytes in oesophageal squamous cell carcinoma. Trimming took 3 bases from V and 0 from J; bases not matched to a gene: 3. CDR1 SGHVS and CDR2 FQNEAQ come from the germline V gene. This CDR3 is built from 15 residues. By sample fraction, this clonotype is medium-sized (0.01 to 0.1%). TCRdb re-analysed the PCR reads in MiXCR, keeping a single row per CDR3 protein. The sample lists 20,000 or so distinct CDR3 sequences, around 41% seen once, with about 39% in the top ten. The chain carries TRBV7-8 and TRBJ2-7; the match to TRBD1 covers 9 bases. The source is a male donor with esophageal squamous cell carcinoma. Sequencing was performed on esophageal tumor tissue. The CDR3 region has the DNA TGTGCCAGCAGCTTTGGGACAGGGCACTCCTACGAGCAGTACTTC. Amino acids: CASSFGTGHSYEQYF. Using reference TRBV7-8 and TRBJ2-7 for the parts outside the CDR3, the full variable domain is GAGVSQSPRYKVAKRGQDVALRCDPISGHVSLFWYQQALGQGPEFLTYFQNEAQLDKSGLPSDRFFAERPEGSVSTLKIQRTQQEDSAVYLCASSFGTGHSYEQYFGPGTRLTVT.